Presented here are 16 T cell receptor beta chains from one specimen sequenced in a study of blood T cell repertoires in COVID-19 (TCRdb year 2020). The library was generated by the immunoSEQ multiplex PCR assay. TCRdb holds this immuneACCESS table with in-frame rearrangements only. Some clones are missing; in checked studies, unresolved V genes explain under half, and the rest has no known cause. The sample data list 150,000 to 200,000 clones, and around 89% of these were observed just once. The leading ten clones occupy about 1.9% of the sample. The material sequenced was peripheral blood. The receptors were gathered from a man between 18 and 29 years old who had recovered from COVID-19.

This chain links TRBV13 with TRBJ2-5, with 8 bases matching TRBD2. CDR1 and CDR2 from the germline V gene are PRHDT and FYEKMQ (reference sequence). J was trimmed by 4 bases and V by 3 bases; bases with no gene match: 4. This CDR3 comprises 14 residues. CDR3 coding DNA: TGTGCCAGCAGCTTCCGGACTAGCTCAGAGACCCAGTACTTC. Residues: CASSFRTSSETQYF.

The V call is TRBV9, the J call TRBJ1-6; 9 positions match TRBD1. V was clipped by 3 bases and J by 7 bases; unmatched bases: 5. The CDR3 length is 15 residues. Per germline, CDR1 SGDLS and CDR2 YYNGEE. CDR3 DNA: TGTGCCAGCAGCGCAACCGGGACAGGGAATTCACCCCTCCACTTT. Protein sequence: CASSATGTGNSPLHF.

This clone is a singleton in its sample. The V gene is TRBV19, the J gene TRBJ2-2, with TRBD1 matching over 8 bases. V was pared by 3 bases and J by 4 bases, with 1 base of the junction left unmatched. The CDR3 is 14 amino acids. The germline V gene has CDR1 LNHDA and CDR2 SQIVND (reference sequence). The CDR3 reads CASSIQGATGELFF. Written as DNA, the CDR3 is TGTGCCAGTAGTATTCAGGGGGCCACCGGGGAGCTGTTTTTT.

The chain is built from TRBV5-6 and TRBJ2-7; possibly TRBD1 for D (5 bases). Germline V gene lookup returns CDR1 SGHDT and CDR2 YYEEEE. The CDR3 has 15 residues. V lost 0 bases and J 4 bases, leaving 14 bases between the germline ends. This CDR3 is CASSLARAGRYEQYF. CDR3 bases: TGTGCCAGCAGCTTGGCCCGGGCAGGGCGTTACGAGCAGTACTTC.

The rearrangement uses TRBV18 and TRBJ1-1; maybe TRBD1 (6 bases). V lost 3 bases and J lost 1, with 15 bases in between. Germline loops: CDR1 KGHSH, CDR2 LQKENI. The CDR3 contains 16 residues. The CDR3 protein is CASSPRGGVTNTEAFF. CDR3 coding DNA: TGTGCCAGCTCACCGAGGGGGGGAGTTACGAACACTGAAGCTTTCTTT.

The rearrangement uses TRBV28 and TRBJ2-7, with TRBD1 matching over 8 bases. The junction had 4 bases not matched to a gene; V was cut back by 6 bases and J by 3 bases. This CDR3 contains 13 residues. Per germline, CDR1 MDHEN and CDR2 SYDVKM. The DNA of the CDR3 is TGTGCCAGCAGGGACAGGGTTATCTACGAGCAGTACTTC. It yields the protein CASRDRVIYEQYF.

V usage is TRBV24-1 and J usage is TRBJ1-2, with D possibly being TRBD1 (5 bases). CDR3 length equals 13 residues. Germline V CDR1 and CDR2: KGHDR, SFDVKD. V lost 4 bases and J lost 5, with 10 bases in between. Written as DNA, the CDR3 is TGTGCCACCAGTGAGGGAAGGGGATATGGCTACACCTTC. Amino acids: CATSEGRGYGYTF.

The CDR3 DNA reads as TGTGCCAGCAGCTTCCGGGGTGCCAACACTGAAGCTTTCTTT. As protein: CASSFRGANTEAFF. The chain links TRBV5-4 to TRBJ1-1; D not certain. CDR1 and CDR2 from the germline V gene are SGHNT and YYREEE (reference sequence). The CDR3 totals 14 residues. V was shortened by 2 bases and J by 2 bases, with 10 bases between the two germline ends.

About this clone itself: The sample holds other DNA sequences that translate to the same CDR3. The V gene is TRBV28, the J gene TRBJ1-5; 7 nucleotides match TRBD1. The germline V gene encodes CDR1 MDHEN and CDR2 SYDVKM. The CDR3 has 15 amino acids. V was pared by 4 bases and J by 0 bases, with 3 bases of the junction left unmatched. The CDR3 protein is CASSWDSTSNQPQHF. CDR3 sequence (DNA): TGTGCCAGCAGTTGGGACAGTACTAGCAATCAGCCCCAGCATTTT.

The chain couples TRBV2 to TRBJ1-1; weak D call: TRBD1 (5 bases). The germline V and J ends were trimmed by 8 bases and 2 bases, with 12 bases remaining between them. Looked up from germline, CDR1 is SNHLY and CDR2 is FYNNEI. This CDR3 comprises 13 residues. The CDR3 protein is CASSSQGNTEAFF. CDR3 DNA sequence: TGTGCCAGCTCCTCCCAGGGCAACACTGAAGCTTTCTTT.

The V call is TRBV16, the J call TRBJ2-7, with TRBD1 identical over 7 bases. CDR3 length: 14 residues. Trimming cost V 0 bases and J 3 bases; bases outside gene matches: 2. CDR1 and CDR2 (germline): KGHSY, FQNENV. CDR3 nucleotide sequence: TGTGCCAGCAGCCAATCTGGACAGGTCTACGAGCAGTACTTC. The encoded protein is CASSQSGQVYEQYF.

As DNA, the CDR3 is TGTGCCATAGGGACGGAGCGGGCTAACTATGGCTACACCTTC. This codes for CAIGTERANYGYTF. The chain has TRBV10-3 and TRBJ1-2; maybe TRBD1 (5 bases). Germline V gene sequence: CDR1 ENHRY, CDR2 SYGVKD. CDR3 length: 14 amino acids. V was pared by 9 bases and J by 0 bases, with 14 bases between.

To note about this clone: A much larger clone differs from this one at a single base, so this may be a read error. The V and J genes are TRBV5-1 and TRBJ2-6; 9 bases fit TRBD1. Germline CDR1 is SGHRS and CDR2 is YFSETQ. Losses at the gene ends were 1 base for V and 3 bases for J; bases not matched to a gene: 2. The CDR3 contains 16 residues. The CDR3 spells CASSLTGGGGANVLTF. In nucleotides, the CDR3 is TGCGCCAGCAGCTTGACAGGGGGCGGTGGGGCCAACGTCCTGACTTTC.

The rearrangement links TRBV5-6 to TRBJ2-5; the D is unclear. Trimming took off 2 bases at V and 3 bases at J, with 8 bases between the two ends. Looked up from germline, CDR1 is SGHDT and CDR2 is YYEEEE. This CDR3 contains 13 residues. CDR3 in amino acids: CASSFAAEETQYF. CDR3 in DNA: TGTGCCAGCAGCTTCGCGGCGGAAGAGACCCAGTACTTC.

This clone was observed a few times. The CDR3: CASSLAGGLYEQYF. CDR3 in DNA: TGTGCCAGCAGCTTGGCGGGAGGGCTCTACGAGCAGTACTTC. This chain links TRBV7-8 with TRBJ2-7; 9 bases line up with TRBD2. The CDR3 spans 14 residues. The germline V gene encodes CDR1 SGHVS and CDR2 FQNEAQ. V was clipped by 3 bases and J by 3 bases; unmatched bases: 3.

This sequence joins TRBV9 and TRBJ2-3, with D possibly TRBD2 on 6 matching bases. Germline assignment: CDR1 SGDLS and CDR2 YYNGEE. V shed 0 bases and J shed 2 bases, with 10 bases lying between them. The CDR3 runs 15 residues. The CDR3 DNA reads as TGTGCCAGCAGCGTAGGGAGCGGGCACACAGATACGCAGTATTTT. Amino acids: CASSVGSGHTDTQYF.